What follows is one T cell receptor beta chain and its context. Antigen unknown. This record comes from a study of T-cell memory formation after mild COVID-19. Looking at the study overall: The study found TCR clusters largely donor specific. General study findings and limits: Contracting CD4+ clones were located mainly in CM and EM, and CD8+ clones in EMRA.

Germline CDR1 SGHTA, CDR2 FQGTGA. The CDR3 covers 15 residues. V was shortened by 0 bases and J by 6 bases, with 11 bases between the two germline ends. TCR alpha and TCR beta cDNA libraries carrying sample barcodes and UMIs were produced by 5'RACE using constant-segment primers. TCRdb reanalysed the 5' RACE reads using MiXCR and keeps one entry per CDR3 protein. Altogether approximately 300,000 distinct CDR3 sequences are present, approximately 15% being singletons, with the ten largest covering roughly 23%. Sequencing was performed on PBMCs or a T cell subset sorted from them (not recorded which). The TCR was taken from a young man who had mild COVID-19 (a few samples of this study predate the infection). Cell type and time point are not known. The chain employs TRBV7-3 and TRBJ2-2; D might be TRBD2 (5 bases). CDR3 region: CASSLTWEPSGELFF. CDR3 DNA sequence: TGTGCCAGCAGCTTAACGTGGGAGCCTTCCGGGGAGCTGTTTTTT. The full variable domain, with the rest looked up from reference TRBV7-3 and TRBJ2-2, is GAGVSQTPSNKVTEKGKYVELRCDPISGHTALYWYRQSLGQGPEFLIYFQGTGAADDSGLPNDRFFAVRPEGSVSTLKIQRTERGDSAVYLCASSLTWEPSGELFFGEGSRLTVL.